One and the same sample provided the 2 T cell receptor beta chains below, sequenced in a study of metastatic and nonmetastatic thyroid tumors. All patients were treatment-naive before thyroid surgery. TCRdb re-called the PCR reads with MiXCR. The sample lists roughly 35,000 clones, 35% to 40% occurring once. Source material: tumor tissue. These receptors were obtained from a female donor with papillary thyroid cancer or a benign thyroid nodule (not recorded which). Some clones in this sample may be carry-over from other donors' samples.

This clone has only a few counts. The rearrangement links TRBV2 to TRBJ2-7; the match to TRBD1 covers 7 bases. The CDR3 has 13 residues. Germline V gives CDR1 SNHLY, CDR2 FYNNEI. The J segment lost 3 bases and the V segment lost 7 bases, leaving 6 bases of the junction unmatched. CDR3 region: CASNTGQNYEQYF. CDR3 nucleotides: TGTGCCAGCAATACGGGACAGAACTACGAGCAGTACTTC. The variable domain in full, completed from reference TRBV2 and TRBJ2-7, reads EPEVTQTPSHQVTQMGQEVILRCVPISNHLYFYWYRQILGQKVEFLVSFYNNEISEKSEIFDDQFSVERPDGSNFTLKIRSTKLEDSAMYFCASNTGQNYEQYFGPGTRLTVT.

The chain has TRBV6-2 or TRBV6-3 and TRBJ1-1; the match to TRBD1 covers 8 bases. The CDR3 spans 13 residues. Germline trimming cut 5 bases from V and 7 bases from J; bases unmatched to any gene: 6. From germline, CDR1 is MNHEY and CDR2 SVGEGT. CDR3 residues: CASSLDRGNEAFF. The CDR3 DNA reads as TGTGCCAGCAGTCTCGACAGGGGTAATGAAGCTTTCTTT.